Below, 4 T cell receptor beta chains from the same sample are listed, as sequenced in a study of blood T cell dynamics during melanoma immunotherapy. Repertoires were generated with immunoSEQ multiplex PCR, while TCRdb's copy carries only in-frame clones and drops some. The data hold 15,000 to 20,000 clones, with roughly 93% observed a single time. Time point noted: week 3, after first cycle of checkpoint inhibitor. This material consisted of effector memory CD8+ T cells from blood, taken from a patient treated with checkpoint blockade. The receptors stem from a human donor with melanoma.

The chain uses TRBV6-5 and TRBJ2-7, with TRBD1 matching over 7 bases. There are 14 residues in the CDR3. CDR1 is MNHEY, CDR2 SVGAGI, per germline. V lost 6 bases, J lost 4 bases, and 9 bases stayed unmatched. The CDR3 coding sequence is TGTGCCAGCAGCTACCGGGACAGATTATACGAGCAGTACTTC. Translation gives CASSYRDRLYEQYF.

Here the CDR3 DNA reads TGTGCCAGTAGTATAGATCGGGAGGGGACAGATACGCAGTATTTT. As protein: CASSIDREGTDTQYF. The rearrangement uses TRBV19 and TRBJ2-3, with TRBD2 matching 8 bases. Germline V CDR1 and CDR2: LNHDA, SQIVND (reference sequence). The CDR3 extends over 15 amino acids. Germline trimming cut 0 bases from V and 3 bases from J; bases unmatched to any gene: 2.

A single count supports this clone. The J gene is TRBJ2-7, the V gene TRBV9; TRBD1 agrees at 8 bases. The CDR3 extends over 15 amino acids. Per the germline V gene, CDR1 is SGDLS and CDR2 is YYNGEE. V dropped 3 bases and J dropped 0; count of bases not matched to a gene: 5. DNA of the CDR3: TGTGCCAGCAGCGCCTCCGGGACAGGCTCCTACGAGCAGTACTTC. Translation gives CASSASGTGSYEQYF.

The chain links TRBV28 to TRBJ2-7; possibly TRBD1 for D (5 bases). Germline-derived CDR1 and CDR2 are MDHEN and SYDVKM. Trimming pared 4 bases from V and 2 bases from J, leaving 9 bases between. The CDR3 has 13 residues. CDR3 sequence: CASSSTETYEQYF. The CDR3 bases are TGTGCCAGCAGTTCGACAGAAACCTACGAGCAGTACTTC.